Ten or more counts support the clone carrying this T cell receptor (beta chain). This sample was taken from a study of low-dose radiotherapy and immunotherapy resistance in tumors. Whole-study context: The schedule for Cohort 2 used 1 Gy per fraction every two weeks, which added up to 13 Gy over 26 weeks. It was every two weeks, one day before radiation and immunotherapy, that intravenous cyclophosphamide 200 mg/m2 was given. Patients took 300 mg oral aspirin daily for four cycles from cycle 1 day 1.

Regarding time point: after trial treatment. Treatment of the sample: LDRT plus nivolumab, ipilimumab, low-dose cyclophosphamide and aspirin (RACIN trial). The treatment that donors received included nivolumab, ipilimumab, aspirin, low-dose cyclophosphamide and low-dose radiotherapy. The CDR3 covers 16 residues. CDR1 is MNHEY and CDR2 is SVGEGT in the germline V gene. The germline V and J ends were trimmed by 0 bases and 4 bases, with 15 bases remaining between them. Primers targeting TRAV and TRBV primed first-strand cDNA, covering alpha and beta chains. PCR amplification of the TCRs was performed with Phusion for 20 to 25 PCR cycles, and it relied on a constant-region primer together with a V-primer adapter. MiXCR, applied by TCRdb to the reads, yields one record per CDR3 protein. The sample includes fewer than 110,000 distinct CDR3 sequences, about 20% of them seen just once.

The chain links TRBV6-2 or TRBV6-3 to TRBJ2-5; TRBD1 or TRBD2 may be the D gene (5 bases each). This TCR came from a male donor with prostate cancer. The starting material was PBMCs, obtained after low-dose radiotherapy plus immunotherapy. CDR3 loop: CASSYSWDEVTETQYF. The CDR3 DNA reads as TGTGCCAGCAGTTACTCGTGGGACGAGGTCACAGAGACCCAGTACTTC.